A selection of T cell receptor beta chains follows, all from one sample in a study of T cells in Graves' hyperthyroidism and ophthalmopathy. TCRdb reprocessed the multiplex PCR reads via MiXCR and lists one record per CDR3 protein. The sample consists of 300,000 to 400,000 distinct CDR3 sequences, less than 15% of them appearing once. Sequenced: blood. The receptors stem from a woman aged 18-35 years with Graves' hyperthyroidism. Both conserved end residues are part of each CDR3. D genes are given only for firm matches. Some rows mark clone size as missing; the rest say once, few, many or name a class of expanded clone.

v_gene: TRBV7-2; abundance: once; j_gene: TRBJ2-7; d_gene: .; CDR3nt: TGTGCCAGCAGCTTAGGACTACGCCACTACGAGCAGTACTTC; CDR3aa: CASSLGLRHYEQYF
v_gene: TRBV27; abundance: many; j_gene: TRBJ2-1; d_gene: .; CDR3nt: TGTGCCAGCAGTTTAGGGATGGGCTACAATGAGCAGTTCTTC; CDR3aa: CASSLGMGYNEQFF
v_gene: TRBV9; abundance: few; j_gene: TRBJ2-7; d_gene: .; CDR3nt: TGTGCCAGCAGCGTAGGGGGGGGCGCGTCCCGTGAGCAGTACTTC; CDR3aa: CASSVGGGASREQYF
v_gene: TRBV19; abundance: many; j_gene: TRBJ1-1; d_gene: TRBD1; CDR3nt: TGTGCCAGTAGTAGCCCCAGGGGGAGTGTGACTGAAGCTTTCTTT; CDR3aa: CASSSPRGSVTEAFF
v_gene: TRBV6-1; abundance: many; j_gene: TRBJ2-2; d_gene: .; CDR3nt: TGTGCCAGCAGTTACCTTGAGACAGCCAACACCGGGGAGCTGTTTTTT; CDR3aa: CASSYLETANTGELFF
v_gene: TRBV5-1; abundance: many; j_gene: TRBJ2-1; d_gene: .; CDR3nt: TGCGCCAGCAGCCTTTCACCTGGAGGGGAGACCCAGTTCTTC; CDR3aa: CASSLSPGGETQFF
v_gene: TRBV6-1; abundance: .; j_gene: TRBJ1-4; d_gene: TRBD1; CDR3nt: TGTGCCAGCAGCCCCCTCAACAGGGGAGTACTTAATGAAAAACTGTTTTTT; CDR3aa: CASSPLNRGVLNEKLFF
v_gene: TRBV18; abundance: many; j_gene: TRBJ1-4; d_gene: .; CDR3nt: TGTGCCAGCTCATTTGGGACGGGGGATAATGAAAAACTGTTTTTT; CDR3aa: CASSFGTGDNEKLFF
v_gene: TRBV3-1; abundance: many; j_gene: TRBJ1-3; d_gene: .; CDR3nt: TGTGCCAGCAGCCCCCCCGGGTCGGGAAACACCATATATTTT; CDR3aa: CASSPPGSGNTIYF
v_gene: TRBV12-3/TRBV12-4; abundance: once; j_gene: TRBJ1-1; d_gene: .; CDR3nt: TGTGCCAGCAGCACGACCGGGCGCTCGAACACTGAAGCTTTCTTT; CDR3aa: CASSTTGRSNTEAFF
v_gene: TRBV13; abundance: many; j_gene: TRBJ1-1; d_gene: TRBD1; CDR3nt: TGTGCCAGCAGCTTTTTCAGGGGGTCGGGAGCTTTCTTT; CDR3aa: CASSFFRGSGAFF
v_gene: TRBV6-1; abundance: many; j_gene: TRBJ1-2; d_gene: .; CDR3nt: TGTGCCAGCATCCCCATGGGGGCTAACTATGGCTACACCTTC; CDR3aa: CASIPMGANYGYTF
v_gene: TRBV6-6; abundance: .; j_gene: TRBJ1-2; d_gene: TRBD1; CDR3nt: TGTGCCAGCAGTTACTCGGGACAGGGAAACAGCTACACCTTC; CDR3aa: CASSYSGQGNSYTF
v_gene: TRBV28; abundance: .; j_gene: TRBJ2-7; d_gene: .; CDR3nt: TGTGCCAGCGGGGCCTCAGGGGCTGGTAGCTACGAGCAGTACTTC; CDR3aa: CASGASGAGSYEQYF
v_gene: TRBV4-3; abundance: .; j_gene: TRBJ2-2; d_gene: .; CDR3nt: TGCGCCAGCAGCCAAGACGGCGTCGGGAGAGTCGCCGGGGAGCTGTTTTTT; CDR3aa: CASSQDGVGRVAGELFF
v_gene: TRBV24-1; abundance: many; j_gene: TRBJ1-2; d_gene: .; CDR3nt: TGTGCCACCAGTGATACCCGACTCGGAAATTATGGCTACACCTTC; CDR3aa: CATSDTRLGNYGYTF
v_gene: TRBV3-1; abundance: many; j_gene: TRBJ1-2; d_gene: .; CDR3nt: TGTGCCAGCAGCCAAACTCATGGCTACACCTTC; CDR3aa: CASSQTHGYTF
v_gene: TRBV12-3/TRBV12-4; abundance: many; j_gene: TRBJ2-3; d_gene: .; CDR3nt: TGTGCCAGCAGACGGACACCTAGCACAGATACGCAGTATTTT; CDR3aa: CASRRTPSTDTQYF
v_gene: TRBV19; abundance: .; j_gene: TRBJ2-1; d_gene: .; CDR3nt: TGTGCCAGTAGTATAGGGGGGAACGATGAGCAGTTCTTC; CDR3aa: CASSIGGNDEQFF
v_gene: TRBV18; abundance: many; j_gene: TRBJ2-2; d_gene: TRBD2; CDR3nt: TGTGCCAGCTCACCAATAGGGACTATCGGGGATGACGCCGGGGAGCTGTTTTTT; CDR3aa: CASSPIGTIGDDAGELFF
v_gene: TRBV6-1; abundance: many; j_gene: TRBJ1-6; d_gene: .; CDR3nt: TGTGCCAGCAGTTCGGGGAATTCACCCCTCCACTTT; CDR3aa: CASSSGNSPLHF
v_gene: TRBV10-2; abundance: .; j_gene: TRBJ2-7; d_gene: .; CDR3nt: TGCGCCAGCACTCGAGGGTCCGGGAGCTCCTACGAGCAGTGCTTC; CDR3aa: CASTRGSGSSYEQCF
v_gene: TRBV12-5; abundance: .; j_gene: TRBJ1-2; d_gene: .; CDR3nt: TGTGCTAGTGGGACCCCATCTGGCTACACCTTC; CDR3aa: CASGTPSGYTF
v_gene: TRBV7-9; abundance: many; j_gene: TRBJ2-7; d_gene: TRBD1; CDR3nt: TGTGCCAGCAGCCCTCGTGCGACAGGGAGCTCCTACGAGCAGTACTTC; CDR3aa: CASSPRATGSSYEQYF
v_gene: TRBV6-1; abundance: few; j_gene: TRBJ2-2; d_gene: .; CDR3nt: TGTGCCAGCAGCGACCCCACCGGGGAGCTGTTTTTT; CDR3aa: CASSDPTGELFF
v_gene: TRBV11-2; abundance: .; j_gene: TRBJ2-3; d_gene: .; CDR3nt: TGTGCCAGCAGCTTGACAGGTGGGACCGGGGATACGCAGTATTTT; CDR3aa: CASSLTGGTGDTQYF
v_gene: TRBV16; abundance: few; j_gene: TRBJ2-1; d_gene: TRBD2; CDR3nt: TGTGCCAGCAGCGTTGGACTAGCCCACAATGAGCAGTTCTTC; CDR3aa: CASSVGLAHNEQFF
v_gene: TRBV18; abundance: .; j_gene: TRBJ1-6; d_gene: TRBD1; CDR3nt: TGTGCCAGCTCACCAGGATCAGGGGGCCCCAATTCACCCCTCCACTTT; CDR3aa: CASSPGSGGPNSPLHF
v_gene: TRBV14; abundance: many; j_gene: TRBJ2-7; d_gene: .; CDR3nt: TGTGCCAGCAGCCAGGGGGTCTGGGGCGAGCAGTACTTC; CDR3aa: CASSQGVWGEQYF
v_gene: TRBV18; abundance: few; j_gene: TRBJ1-1; d_gene: .; CDR3nt: TGTGCCAGCTCACCACAGGGGAGGGGGGACTCTGAAGCTTTCTTT; CDR3aa: CASSPQGRGDSEAFF
v_gene: TRBV5-4; abundance: .; j_gene: TRBJ1-6; d_gene: TRBD1; CDR3nt: TGTGCCAGCAGCTTGGGGGGACAGGGTTATTCACCCCTCCACTTT; CDR3aa: CASSLGGQGYSPLHF
v_gene: TRBV4-1; abundance: few; j_gene: TRBJ2-1; d_gene: .; CDR3nt: TGCGCCAGCAGCCACCAAAGGGGGGACAGCGACAATGAGCAGTTCTTC; CDR3aa: CASSHQRGDSDNEQFF
v_gene: TRBV5-8; abundance: .; j_gene: TRBJ2-2; d_gene: .; CDR3nt: TGTGCCATGGGGGGCCAGAACACCGGGGAGCTGTTTTTT; CDR3aa: CAMGGQNTGELFF
v_gene: TRBV9; abundance: once; j_gene: TRBJ2-7; d_gene: TRBD2; CDR3nt: TGTGCCAGCAGCCCGCGACTAGCGGGGACCTACGAGCAGTACTTC; CDR3aa: CASSPRLAGTYEQYF
v_gene: TRBV6-5; abundance: .; j_gene: TRBJ2-7; d_gene: TRBD2; CDR3nt: TGTGCCAGCAGTTACTCGCCTCCTACTAGCGGGTATTACGAGCAGTACTTC; CDR3aa: CASSYSPPTSGYYEQYF
v_gene: TRBV5-1; abundance: many; j_gene: TRBJ2-1; d_gene: TRBD1; CDR3nt: TGCGCCAGCAGCAGAGGACAGGGAAATGAGCAGTTCTTC; CDR3aa: CASSRGQGNEQFF
v_gene: TRBV2; abundance: many; j_gene: TRBJ2-5; d_gene: .; CDR3nt: TGTGCCAGCAGCACCGGTGAGGGGGAGACCCAGTACTTC; CDR3aa: CASSTGEGETQYF
v_gene: TRBV20-1; abundance: many; j_gene: TRBJ1-6; d_gene: TRBD1; CDR3nt: TGCAGTGCTAGAGATGGAGGTGGGACAGGGGCTTCACCCCTCCACTTT; CDR3aa: CSARDGGGTGASPLHF
v_gene: TRBV7-2; abundance: many; j_gene: TRBJ2-7; d_gene: .; CDR3nt: TGTGCCAGCAGCTTAGCGCGTCGCCGATCCTACGAGCAGTACTTC; CDR3aa: CASSLARRRSYEQYF
v_gene: TRBV24-1; abundance: many; j_gene: TRBJ1-1; d_gene: TRBD1; CDR3nt: TGTGCCACCAGTGCTCCCCGGACAGGGGGAGATACTGAAGCTTTCTTT; CDR3aa: CATSAPRTGGDTEAFF
v_gene: TRBV28; abundance: many; j_gene: TRBJ1-6; d_gene: .; CDR3nt: TGTGCCAGCGGGCTGTCTCAGGGAAACAATTCACCCCTCCACTTT; CDR3aa: CASGLSQGNNSPLHF
v_gene: TRBV4-2; abundance: .; j_gene: TRBJ1-4; d_gene: .; CDR3nt: TGTGCCAGCAGCCAAGATCTAAGTGCAACTAATGAAAAACTGTTTTTT; CDR3aa: CASSQDLSATNEKLFF
v_gene: TRBV7-2; abundance: many; j_gene: TRBJ2-5; d_gene: .; CDR3nt: TGTGCCAGCAGCTTAGCTCCCGCACAAGAGACCCAGTACTTC; CDR3aa: CASSLAPAQETQYF
v_gene: TRBV7-9; abundance: many; j_gene: TRBJ2-3; d_gene: .; CDR3nt: TGTGCCAGCAGCCCCGGACAGCTTCTCACAGATACGCAGTATTTT; CDR3aa: CASSPGQLLTDTQYF
v_gene: TRBV6-2/TRBV6-3; abundance: .; j_gene: TRBJ2-5; d_gene: TRBD1; CDR3nt: TGTGCCAGCGGGAGACAGGGAAAAGAGACCCAGTACTTC; CDR3aa: CASGRQGKETQYF
v_gene: TRBV27; abundance: few; j_gene: TRBJ1-5; d_gene: TRBD1; CDR3nt: TGTGCCAGCAGTTTAGGCCAGGGGGGATTTAATCAGCCCCAGCATTTT; CDR3aa: CASSLGQGGFNQPQHF
v_gene: TRBV3-1; abundance: many; j_gene: TRBJ2-3; d_gene: .; CDR3nt: TGTGCCAGCACCATTGGGACGGACCTCACAGATACGCAGTATTTT; CDR3aa: CASTIGTDLTDTQYF
v_gene: TRBV7-2; abundance: many; j_gene: TRBJ1-6; d_gene: .; CDR3nt: TGTGCCAGCAGCTTAAAGCGGCAGGGGAGTTCACCCCTCCACTTT; CDR3aa: CASSLKRQGSSPLHF
v_gene: TRBV11-2; abundance: many; j_gene: TRBJ2-2; d_gene: .; CDR3nt: TGTGCCAGCAGCTCCTGGAGGGTCGGCCGGAACACCGGGGAGCTGTTTTTT; CDR3aa: CASSSWRVGRNTGELFF
v_gene: TRBV14; abundance: many; j_gene: TRBJ2-1; d_gene: TRBD2; CDR3nt: TGTGCCAGCAGCCAGGCTCCGGGACTAGCGGGAGCGAACTACAATGAGCAGTTCTTC; CDR3aa: CASSQAPGLAGANYNEQFF
v_gene: TRBV7-8; abundance: many; j_gene: TRBJ2-1; d_gene: .; CDR3nt: TGTGCCAGCAGCCCCGAGGGAACCTACAATGAGCAGTTCTTC; CDR3aa: CASSPEGTYNEQFF
v_gene: TRBV27; abundance: many; j_gene: TRBJ2-3; d_gene: .; CDR3nt: TGTGCCAGCAGGCCTGTAGCGAGGTGGACAGATACGCAGTATTTT; CDR3aa: CASRPVARWTDTQYF